The clone carrying this TCR beta chain was observed many times. Antigen specificity is unknown. This CDR3 contains 14 residues. The germline V and J ends were trimmed by 0 bases and 4 bases, with 10 bases remaining between them. The germline V gene encodes CDR1 SGHDT and CDR2 YYEEEE. Authors' analysis steps: A papillary thyroid cancer distant-metastasis classifier was built from CDR3 differences across clinicopathological groups. TCRdb recomputed clones from the PCR reads via MiXCR. TCRdb's processing, not the authors', yielded these V and J calls. There are about 12,000 clones in the sample; approximately 35% occur only once, and roughly 10% lies in the top ten. Each patient went into thyroid surgery without having received any treatment. This sample is drawn from a study of metastatic and nonmetastatic thyroid tumors. Study context: A comparison of repertoires was made across blood and tumor or nodule tissue from malignant and benign thyroid patients.

Whole-study results and caveats: Significantly higher TCR beta diversity was reportedly seen in malignant thyroid tumors than benign nodules, in blood and tumor.

What was sequenced was tumor tissue. The clonotype originates from a female donor with papillary thyroid cancer or a benign thyroid nodule (not recorded which). Some clones in this sample may be carry-over from other donors' samples. The chain combines TRBV5-6 with TRBJ2-5, with no clear D. The CDR3: CASSLGRLLETQYF. As DNA, the CDR3 is TGTGCCAGCAGCTTGGGCCGCCTTCTAGAGACCCAGTACTTC.